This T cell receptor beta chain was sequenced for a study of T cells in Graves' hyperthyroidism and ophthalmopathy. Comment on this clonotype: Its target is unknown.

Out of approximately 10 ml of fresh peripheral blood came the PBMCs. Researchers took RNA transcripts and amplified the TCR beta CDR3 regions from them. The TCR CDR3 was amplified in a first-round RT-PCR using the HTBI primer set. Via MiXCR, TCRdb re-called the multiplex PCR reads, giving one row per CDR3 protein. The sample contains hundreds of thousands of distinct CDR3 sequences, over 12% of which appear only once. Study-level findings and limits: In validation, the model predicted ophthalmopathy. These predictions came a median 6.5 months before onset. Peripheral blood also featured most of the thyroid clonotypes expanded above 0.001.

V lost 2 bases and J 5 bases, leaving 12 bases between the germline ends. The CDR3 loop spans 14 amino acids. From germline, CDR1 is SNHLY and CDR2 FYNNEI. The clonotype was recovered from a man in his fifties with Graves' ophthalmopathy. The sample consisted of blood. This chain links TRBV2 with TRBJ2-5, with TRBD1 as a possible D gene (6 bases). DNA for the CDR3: TGTGCCAGCAGTGAACAGGGGCGGACGGAGACCCAGTACTTC. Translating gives CASSEQGRTETQYF.